A selection of T cell receptor beta chains follows, all from one sample in a study of technical replicates of blood from a few donors. Generated by immunoSEQ multiplex PCR, the TCRdb table keeps only in-frame clones and is missing some. The sample lists over 75,000 clones, nearly 97% occurring once. Sequenced: T cells isolated from PBMCs. The receptors stem from a human donor in good health. Each CDR3 is given with its conserved first and last residue. The order of the fields is V gene, J gene, clone size, CDR3 protein. Size is omitted from some rows. Given values are once, few, many or a class for expanded clones.

TRBV6-1	TRBJ2-1	-	CASSDLWGRSDNEQFF
TRBV11-2	TRBJ1-4	-	CASSRNRAGRGEKLFF
TRBV7-9	TRBJ2-1	-	CASSQGSGTSGIEQFF
TRBV6-1	TRBJ1-5	few	CASSARDISNQPQHF
TRBV5-1	TRBJ1-1	-	CASSLGQGVTEAFF
TRBV5-1	TRBJ2-1	-	CASRGAGADNEQFF
TRBV27	TRBJ2-7	-	CASSSRDRGYEQYF
TRBV4-2	TRBJ2-7	-	CASSQELTSGLYEQYF
TRBV5-4	TRBJ2-1	once	CASSSTSGGIIYNEQFF
TRBV11-1	TRBJ2-7	once	CASSLTRAAEQYF
TRBV10-1	TRBJ2-7	-	CASSESVAGFNEQYF
TRBV7-9	TRBJ1-1	few	CASSRTGGSSGAFF
TRBV29-1	TRBJ1-2	-	CSPMSRDRVGGYTF
TRBV5-1	TRBJ2-2	-	CASSLTGVTGELFF
TRBV11-2	TRBJ1-2	-	CASSLDGPLGYTF
TRBV14	TRBJ1-1	-	CASSRDWRAEAFF
TRBV27	TRBJ2-5	-	CASSLRQGSWETQYF
TRBV7-9	TRBJ2-1	-	CASSAQTIAGTRGGFF
TRBV25-1	TRBJ2-1	-	CASSEGQNVYFNEQFF
TRBV13	TRBJ1-1	-	CASSGTGDLPAFF
TRBV6-5	TRBJ2-7	-	CASSPSGSSYEQYF
TRBV5-5	TRBJ2-7	-	CASSSGQPSRNYEQYF
TRBV10-3	TRBJ2-7	-	CAIGKTGGDYEQYF
TRBV5-1	TRBJ1-2	-	CASSRTGGDYGYTF
TRBV7-9	TRBJ2-1	-	CASSLVGGGYNEQFF
TRBV11-2	TRBJ2-7	-	CASCLGGGAYEQYF
TRBV5-1	TRBJ2-7	once	CASSLSISSGGSNEQYF
TRBV2	TRBJ1-4	-	CASSNPIPMAPTNEKLFF
TRBV29-1	TRBJ1-1	once	CSVLLLWANTEAFF
TRBV2	TRBJ1-3	-	CASTGTGGNTIYF
TRBV18	TRBJ1-1	-	CASSPQEDSTHTEAFF
TRBV5-4	TRBJ2-5	once	CASSLDIGETQYF
TRBV19	TRBJ1-6	-	CASSIPSAESPPLHF
TRBV18	TRBJ2-3	-	CASSPEQVPTDTQYF
TRBV4-2	TRBJ1-5	-	CASSQDRGRQPQHF
TRBV28	TRBJ2-5	-	CASSLLGSGRAFVETQYF
TRBV28	TRBJ2-7	-	CASNPDLAPSGRFSLYEQYF
TRBV5-1	TRBJ2-2	-	CASSPEDGELFF
TRBV27	TRBJ2-7	-	CASSRVTGAPRLYEQYF
TRBV27	TRBJ2-3	-	CASRTQYRTDTQYF
TRBV15	TRBJ2-3	once	CATSRGRSGPHTDTQYF
TRBV4-1	TRBJ2-1	-	CASSRFGLSGNEQFF
TRBV2	TRBJ2-7	-	CASSDNRGGYEQYF
TRBV7-9	TRBJ2-7	-	CASSPRGGLMRF
TRBV4-1	TRBJ1-4	-	CASSQERWTGEKLFF
TRBV10-3	TRBJ1-1	-	CAISSTAGKNTEAFF
TRBV5-1	TRBJ2-3	once	CASSLEGLAGPLRADTQYF